Following are 3 T cell receptor beta chains from one sample sequenced in a study of cytomegalovirus exposure and HLA in healthy donors. PCR primers comprised 60 Vbeta and 13 Jbeta primers. Method: immunoSEQ multiplex PCR; TCRdb's copy keeps in-frame clones and lacks some. The repertoire holds about 140,000 clones, with 70% to 80% as singletons. The sample consisted of PBMCs. Receptor source: a woman between 50 and 59 years old in good health and CMV-seronegative.

The rearrangement uses TRBV28 and TRBJ2-7; a possible D gene is TRBD2 (5 bases). The CDR3 runs 13 residues. V was pared by 5 bases and J by 1 base, with 9 bases between. The germline CDR1 and CDR2 sequences are MDHEN and SYDVKM. The CDR3 reads CASSLRGSYEQYF. As DNA, the CDR3 is TGTGCCAGCAGTCTTAGAGGGTCCTACGAGCAGTACTTC.

There are a few counts of this clone. The chain has TRBV4-3 and TRBJ2-6, with 7 bases that match TRBD1. CDR3 size: 16 residues. The germline CDR1 and CDR2 sequences are LGHNA and YSLEER. The junction had 3 bases not matched to a gene; V was cut back by 0 bases and J by 4 bases. CDR3 residues: CASSQEGGSGANVLTF. As DNA, the CDR3 is TGCGCCAGCAGCCAAGAAGGGGGCTCAGGGGCCAACGTCCTGACTTTC.

This clone has only a few counts. This chain joins TRBV7-3 and TRBJ1-1; D unclear. Trimming left V 3 bases short and J 1 base short, with 6 bases between. CDR3 size: 13 residues. From germline, CDR1 is SGHTA and CDR2 FQGTGA. Here the CDR3 DNA reads TGTGCCAGCAGCTTGATGAGGAACACTGAAGCTTTCTTT. Translating gives CASSLMRNTEAFF. Full variable domain (remainder filled in from reference TRBV7-3 and TRBJ1-1): GAGVSQTPSNKVTEKGKYVELRCDPISGHTALYWYRQSLGQGPEFLIYFQGTGAADDSGLPNDRFFAVRPEGSVSTLKIQRTERGDSAVYLCASSLMRNTEAFFGQGTRLTVV.